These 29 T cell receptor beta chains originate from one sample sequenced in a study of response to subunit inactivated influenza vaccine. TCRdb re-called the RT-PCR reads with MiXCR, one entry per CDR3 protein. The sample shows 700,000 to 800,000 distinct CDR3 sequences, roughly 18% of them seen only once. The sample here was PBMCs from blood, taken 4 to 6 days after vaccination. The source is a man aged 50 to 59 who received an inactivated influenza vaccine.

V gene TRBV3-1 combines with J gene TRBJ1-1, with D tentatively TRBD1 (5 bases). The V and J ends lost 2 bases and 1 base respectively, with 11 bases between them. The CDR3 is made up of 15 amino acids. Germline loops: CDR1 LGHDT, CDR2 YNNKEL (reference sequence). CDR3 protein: CASSQQGRGNTEAFF. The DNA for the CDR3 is TGTGCCAGCAGCCAACAGGGAAGGGGGAACACTGAAGCTTTCTTT.

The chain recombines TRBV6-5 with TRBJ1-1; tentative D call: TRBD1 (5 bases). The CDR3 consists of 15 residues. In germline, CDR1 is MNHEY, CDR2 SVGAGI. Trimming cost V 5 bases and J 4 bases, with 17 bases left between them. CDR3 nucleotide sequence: TGTGCCAGCAGTAACCCAGGGTCCTCAATCACTGAAGCTTTCTTT. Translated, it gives CASSNPGSSITEAFF.

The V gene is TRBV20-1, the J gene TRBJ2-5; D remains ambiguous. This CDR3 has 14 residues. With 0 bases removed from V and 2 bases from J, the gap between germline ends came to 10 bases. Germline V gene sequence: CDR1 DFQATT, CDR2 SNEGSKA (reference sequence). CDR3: CSARDRRLQETQYF. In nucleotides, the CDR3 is TGCAGTGCTAGAGACAGGAGACTTCAAGAGACCCAGTACTTC.

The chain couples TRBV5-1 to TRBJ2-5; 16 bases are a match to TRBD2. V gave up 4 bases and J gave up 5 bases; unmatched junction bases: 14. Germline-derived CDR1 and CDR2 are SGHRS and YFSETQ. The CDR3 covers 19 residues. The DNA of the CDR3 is TGCGCCAGCAGCGTCACGTCGGGACTAGCGGGGGGGCGTTGGGAGACCCAGTACTTC. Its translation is CASSVTSGLAGGRWETQYF. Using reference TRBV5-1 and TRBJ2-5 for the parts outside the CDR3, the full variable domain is KAGVTQTPRYLIKTRGQQVTLSCSPISGHRSVSWYQQTPGQGLQFLFEYFSETQRNKGNFPGRFSGRQFSNSRSEMNVSTLELGDSALYLCASSVTSGLAGGRWETQYFGPGTRLLVL.

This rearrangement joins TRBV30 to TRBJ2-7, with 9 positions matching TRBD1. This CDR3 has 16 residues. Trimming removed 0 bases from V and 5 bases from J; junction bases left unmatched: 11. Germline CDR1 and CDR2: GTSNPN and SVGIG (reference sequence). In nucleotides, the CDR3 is TGTGCCTGGAGTGTAAGTTGGCGGACAGGGGCCAACGAGCAGTACTTC. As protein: CAWSVSWRTGANEQYF.

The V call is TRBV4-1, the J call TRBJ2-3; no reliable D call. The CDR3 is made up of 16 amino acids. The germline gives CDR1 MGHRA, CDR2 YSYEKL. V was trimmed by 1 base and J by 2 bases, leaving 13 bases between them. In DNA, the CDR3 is TGCGCCAGCAGCCAAGGAGTATGGGAAGACACAGATACGCAGTATTTT. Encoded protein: CASSQGVWEDTDTQYF.

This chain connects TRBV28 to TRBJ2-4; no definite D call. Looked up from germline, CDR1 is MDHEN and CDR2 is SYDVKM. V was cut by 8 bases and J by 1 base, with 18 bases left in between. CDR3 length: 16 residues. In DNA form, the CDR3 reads TGTGCCAGCGGCACTCGGCCCTGGCCGGCCAAAAACATTCAGTACTTC. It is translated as CASGTRPWPAKNIQYF.

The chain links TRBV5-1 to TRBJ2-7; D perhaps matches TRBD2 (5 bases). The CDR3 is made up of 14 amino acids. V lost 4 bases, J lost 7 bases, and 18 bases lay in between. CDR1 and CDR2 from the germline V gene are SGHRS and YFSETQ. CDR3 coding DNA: TGCGCCAGCAGCCAGGACTCATCCTCCGGGGAGCAGTACTTC. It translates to CASSQDSSSGEQYF.

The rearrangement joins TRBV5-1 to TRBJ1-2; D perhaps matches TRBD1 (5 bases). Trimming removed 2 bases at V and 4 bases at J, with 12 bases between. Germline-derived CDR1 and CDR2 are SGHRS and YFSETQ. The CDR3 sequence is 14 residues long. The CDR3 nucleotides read TGCGCCAGCAGCTTCGGGGGGGAAGGCTATGGCTACACCTTC. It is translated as CASSFGGEGYGYTF.

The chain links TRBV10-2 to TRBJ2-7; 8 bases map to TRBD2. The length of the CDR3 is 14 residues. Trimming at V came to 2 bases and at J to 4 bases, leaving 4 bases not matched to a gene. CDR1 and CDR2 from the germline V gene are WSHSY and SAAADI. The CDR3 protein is CASSEGGGMYEQYF. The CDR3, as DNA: TGCGCCAGCAGTGAGGGCGGGGGGATGTACGAGCAGTACTTC.

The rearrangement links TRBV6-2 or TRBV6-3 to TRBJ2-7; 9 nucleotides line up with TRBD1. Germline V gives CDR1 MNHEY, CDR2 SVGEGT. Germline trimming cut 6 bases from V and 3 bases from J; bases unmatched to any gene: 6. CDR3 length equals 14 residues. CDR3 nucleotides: TGTGCCAGCAGGCTGGGACAGGGAATCTACGAGCAGTACTTC. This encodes CASRLGQGIYEQYF.

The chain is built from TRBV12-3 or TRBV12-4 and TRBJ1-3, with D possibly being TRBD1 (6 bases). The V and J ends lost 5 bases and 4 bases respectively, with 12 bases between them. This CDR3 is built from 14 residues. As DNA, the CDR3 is TGTGCCAGCAGTAATGACAGGATGGGAAACACCATATATTTT. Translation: CASSNDRMGNTIYF.

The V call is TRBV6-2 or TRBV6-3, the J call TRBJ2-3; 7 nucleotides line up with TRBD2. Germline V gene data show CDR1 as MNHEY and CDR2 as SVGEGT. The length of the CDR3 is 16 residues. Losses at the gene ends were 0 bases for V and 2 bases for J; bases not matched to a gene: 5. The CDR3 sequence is CASSYSAGDYTDTQYF. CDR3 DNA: TGTGCCAGCAGTTACTCCGCGGGGGACTACACAGATACGCAGTATTTT.

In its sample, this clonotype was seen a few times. Here the CDR3 DNA reads TGTGCCAGCAGCTGGGGGGACTACAACACAGATACGCAGTATTTT. It yields the protein CASSWGDYNTDTQYF. The chain has TRBV7-9 and TRBJ2-3; 7 bases align to TRBD2. The CDR3 consists of 15 residues. CDR1 and CDR2 (germline): SEHNR, FQNEAQ (reference sequence). V shed 4 bases, J shed 2 bases, and the junction held 6 bases outside the gene matches.

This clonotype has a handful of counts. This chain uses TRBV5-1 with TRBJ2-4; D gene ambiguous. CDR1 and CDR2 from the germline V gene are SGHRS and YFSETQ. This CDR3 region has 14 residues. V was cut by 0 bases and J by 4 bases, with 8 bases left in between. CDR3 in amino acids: CASSLVGRKNIQYF. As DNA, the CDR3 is TGCGCCAGCAGCTTGGTCGGCAGGAAAAACATTCAGTACTTC.

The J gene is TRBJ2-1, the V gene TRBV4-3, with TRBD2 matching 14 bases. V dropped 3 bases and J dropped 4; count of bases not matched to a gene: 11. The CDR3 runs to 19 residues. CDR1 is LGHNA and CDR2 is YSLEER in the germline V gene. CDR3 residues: CASSHAGGLAGVGYNEQFF. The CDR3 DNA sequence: TGCGCCAGCAGCCACGCGGGGGGACTAGCGGGAGTTGGTTACAATGAGCAGTTCTTC.

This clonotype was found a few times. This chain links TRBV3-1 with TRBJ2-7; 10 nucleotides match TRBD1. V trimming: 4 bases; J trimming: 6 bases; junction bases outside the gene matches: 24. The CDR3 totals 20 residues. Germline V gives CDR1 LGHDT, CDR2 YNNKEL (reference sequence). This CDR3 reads CASSPVGGGTGALTPLEQYF. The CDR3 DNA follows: TGTGCCAGCAGCCCAGTCGGCGGGGGGACAGGGGCACTTACGCCCCTCGAGCAGTACTTC.

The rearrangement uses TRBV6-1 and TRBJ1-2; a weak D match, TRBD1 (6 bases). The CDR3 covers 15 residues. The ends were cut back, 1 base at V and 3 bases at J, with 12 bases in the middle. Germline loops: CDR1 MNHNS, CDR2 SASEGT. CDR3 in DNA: TGTGCCAGCAGTGAAGAGAGTAGGGGGTACTATGGCTACACCTTC. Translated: CASSEESRGYYGYTF.

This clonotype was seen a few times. Written as DNA, the CDR3 is TGTGCCAGCAGCTCCTCGACCCGCCTCCCGGAGCAGTACTTC. Its translation is CASSSSTRLPEQYF. The V and J genes are TRBV7-9 and TRBJ2-7; D not certain. Germline V CDR1 and CDR2: SEHNR, FQNEAQ (reference sequence). The CDR3 runs 14 residues. Trimming took off 4 bases at V and 7 bases at J, with 17 bases between the two ends. Drawing the rest from reference TRBV7-9 and TRBJ2-7, the complete variable domain is DTGVSQNPRHKITKRGQNVTFRCDPISEHNRLYWYRQTLGQGPEFLTYFQNEAQLEKSRLLSDRFSAERPKGSFSTLEIQRTEQGDSAMYLCASSSSTRLPEQYFGPGTRLTVT.

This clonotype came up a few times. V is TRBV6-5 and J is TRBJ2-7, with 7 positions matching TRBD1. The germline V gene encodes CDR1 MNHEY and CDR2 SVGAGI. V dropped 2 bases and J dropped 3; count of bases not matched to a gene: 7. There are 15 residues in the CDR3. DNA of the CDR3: TGTGCCAGCAGTTACACATGGGACAGAGGCTACGAGCAGTACTTC. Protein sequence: CASSYTWDRGYEQYF.

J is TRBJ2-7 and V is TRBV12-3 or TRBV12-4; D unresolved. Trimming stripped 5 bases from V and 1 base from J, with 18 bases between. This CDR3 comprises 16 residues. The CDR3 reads CASSPSFPVQSYEQYF. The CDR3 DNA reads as TGTGCCAGCAGTCCCTCTTTCCCAGTCCAATCCTACGAGCAGTACTTC.

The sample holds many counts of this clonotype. DNA of the CDR3: TGTGCCAGCAGTCCCGGGATATCCGAGCAGTACTTC. Translating gives CASSPGISEQYF. The genes are TRBV5-5 and TRBJ2-7; weak D call: TRBD2 (5 bases). The length of the CDR3 is 12 residues. Germline V gene data show CDR1 as SGHKS and CDR2 as YYEKEE (reference sequence). The ends were cut back, 5 bases at V and 6 bases at J, with 12 bases in the middle.

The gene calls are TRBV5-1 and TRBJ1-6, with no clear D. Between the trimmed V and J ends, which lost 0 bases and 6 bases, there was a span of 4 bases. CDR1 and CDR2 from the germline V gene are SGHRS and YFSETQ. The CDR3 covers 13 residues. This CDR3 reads CASSLGSNSPLHF. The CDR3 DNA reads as TGCGCCAGCAGCTTGGGATCTAATTCACCCCTCCACTTT. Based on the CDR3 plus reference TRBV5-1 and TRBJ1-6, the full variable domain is KAGVTQTPRYLIKTRGQQVTLSCSPISGHRSVSWYQQTPGQGLQFLFEYFSETQRNKGNFPGRFSGRQFSNSRSEMNVSTLELGDSALYLCASSLGSNSPLHFGNGTRLTVT.

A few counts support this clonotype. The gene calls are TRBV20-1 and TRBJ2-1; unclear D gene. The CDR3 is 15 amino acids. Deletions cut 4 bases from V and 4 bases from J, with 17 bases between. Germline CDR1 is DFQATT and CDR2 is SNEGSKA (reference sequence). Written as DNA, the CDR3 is TGCAGTGCTAAGGGTCTCTCCCGTCTTTACAATGAGCAGTTCTTC. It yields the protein CSAKGLSRLYNEQFF.

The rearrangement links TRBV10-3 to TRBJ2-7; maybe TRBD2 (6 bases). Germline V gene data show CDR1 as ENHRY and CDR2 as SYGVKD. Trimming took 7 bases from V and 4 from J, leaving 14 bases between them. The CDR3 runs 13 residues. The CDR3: CAITPGLSYEQYF. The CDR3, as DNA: TGTGCCATCACCCCGGGACTCTCATACGAGCAGTACTTC.

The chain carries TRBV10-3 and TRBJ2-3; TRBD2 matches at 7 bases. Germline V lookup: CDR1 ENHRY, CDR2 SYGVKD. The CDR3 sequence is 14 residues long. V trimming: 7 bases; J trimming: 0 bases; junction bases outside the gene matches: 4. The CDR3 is CAIMGGTSTDTQYF. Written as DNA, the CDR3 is TGTGCCATCATGGGAGGGACCAGCACAGATACGCAGTATTTT.

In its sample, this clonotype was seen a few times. CDR3 sequence (DNA): TGCGCCAGCAGCCAAGAAGACAGAGCCTACTCCTACAATGAGCAGTTCTTC. This codes for CASSQEDRAYSYNEQFF. The chain couples TRBV4-3 to TRBJ2-1; TRBD1 is a possible D gene (5 bases). The CDR3 sequence is 17 residues long. V lost 0 bases and J 0 bases, leaving 12 bases between the germline ends. The germline V gene has CDR1 LGHNA and CDR2 YSLEER.

The CDR3 spells CASSLIGATGELFF. CDR3 nucleotide sequence: TGTGCCAGCAGTTTGATAGGGGCGACCGGGGAGCTGTTTTTT. The chain links TRBV12-3 or TRBV12-4 to TRBJ2-2; D is possibly TRBD1 (5 bases). Trimming removed 3 bases at V and 5 bases at J, with 10 bases between. This CDR3 contains 14 residues.

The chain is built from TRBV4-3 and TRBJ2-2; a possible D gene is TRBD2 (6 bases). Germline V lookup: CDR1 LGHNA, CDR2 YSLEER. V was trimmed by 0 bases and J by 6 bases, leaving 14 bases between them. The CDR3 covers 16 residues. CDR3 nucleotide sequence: TGCGCCAGCAGCCAAGAGGTGGCCCGGGAGTCCGGGGAGCTGTTTTTT. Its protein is CASSQEVARESGELFF.